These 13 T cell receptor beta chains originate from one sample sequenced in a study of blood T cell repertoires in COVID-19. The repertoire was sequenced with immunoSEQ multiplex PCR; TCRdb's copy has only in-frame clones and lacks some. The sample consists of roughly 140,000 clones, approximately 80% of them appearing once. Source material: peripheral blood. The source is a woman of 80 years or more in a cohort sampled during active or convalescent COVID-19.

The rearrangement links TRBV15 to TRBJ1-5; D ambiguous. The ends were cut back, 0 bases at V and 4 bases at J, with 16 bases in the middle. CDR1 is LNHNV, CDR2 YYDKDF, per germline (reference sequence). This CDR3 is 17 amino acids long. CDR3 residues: CATSRDLSPQINQPQHF. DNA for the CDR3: TGTGCCACCAGCAGAGATTTAAGTCCCCAGATAAATCAGCCCCAGCATTTT.

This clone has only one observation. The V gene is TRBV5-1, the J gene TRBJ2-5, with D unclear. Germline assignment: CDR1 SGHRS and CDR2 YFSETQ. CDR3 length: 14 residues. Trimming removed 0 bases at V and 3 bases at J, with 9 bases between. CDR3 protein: CASSLALAEETQYF. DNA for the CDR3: TGCGCCAGCAGCTTGGCCTTGGCCGAAGAGACCCAGTACTTC. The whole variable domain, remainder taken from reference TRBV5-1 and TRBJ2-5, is KAGVTQTPRYLIKTRGQQVTLSCSPISGHRSVSWYQQTPGQGLQFLFEYFSETQRNKGNFPGRFSGRQFSNSRSEMNVSTLELGDSALYLCASSLALAEETQYFGPGTRLLVL.

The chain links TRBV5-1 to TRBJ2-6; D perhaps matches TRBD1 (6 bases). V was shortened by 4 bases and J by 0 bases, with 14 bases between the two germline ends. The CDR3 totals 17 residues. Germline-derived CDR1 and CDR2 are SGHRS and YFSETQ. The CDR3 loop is CASSRSGQSSGANVLTF. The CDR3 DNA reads TGCGCCAGCAGCCGTTCTGGACAGTCCTCTGGGGCCAACGTCCTGACTTTC.

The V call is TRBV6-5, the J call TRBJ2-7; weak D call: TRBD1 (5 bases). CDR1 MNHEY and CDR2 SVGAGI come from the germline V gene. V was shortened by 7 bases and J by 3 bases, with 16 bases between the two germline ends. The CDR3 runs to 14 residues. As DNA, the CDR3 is TGTGCCAGCACCCCAAGGCACAGGAACTACGAGCAGTACGTC. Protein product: CASTPRHRNYEQYV.

The CDR3 coding sequence is TGTGCCTGGAAGGAAAGGATGTTTACAGGGGGAAACACCATATATTTT. Its translation: CAWKERMFTGGNTIYF. V usage is TRBV30 and J usage is TRBJ1-3, with D perhaps matching TRBD1 (6 bases). CDR3 length equals 16 residues. Germline CDR1 GTSNPN, CDR2 SVGIG (reference sequence). Trimming left V 4 bases short and J 4 bases short, with 20 bases between.

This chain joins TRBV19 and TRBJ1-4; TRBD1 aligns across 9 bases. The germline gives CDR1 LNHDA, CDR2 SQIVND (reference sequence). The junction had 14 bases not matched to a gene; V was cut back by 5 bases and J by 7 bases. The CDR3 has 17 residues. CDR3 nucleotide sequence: TGTGCCAGTAGTCCGTCCCGGGACAGGGCACGGGGTGAAAAACTGTTTTTT. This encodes CASSPSRDRARGEKLFF.

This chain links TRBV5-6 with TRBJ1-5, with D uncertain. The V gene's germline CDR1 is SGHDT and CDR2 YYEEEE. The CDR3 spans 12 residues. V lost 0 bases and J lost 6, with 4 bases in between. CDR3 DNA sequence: TGTGCCAGCAGCTTGGCGAGTCAGCCCCAGCATTTT. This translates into CASSLASQPQHF.

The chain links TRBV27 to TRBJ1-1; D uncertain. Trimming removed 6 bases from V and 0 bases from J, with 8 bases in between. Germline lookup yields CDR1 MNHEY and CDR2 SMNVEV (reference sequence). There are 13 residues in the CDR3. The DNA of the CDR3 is TGTGCCAGCAGCCCTGAGATGAACACTGAAGCTTTCTTT. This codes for CASSPEMNTEAFF.

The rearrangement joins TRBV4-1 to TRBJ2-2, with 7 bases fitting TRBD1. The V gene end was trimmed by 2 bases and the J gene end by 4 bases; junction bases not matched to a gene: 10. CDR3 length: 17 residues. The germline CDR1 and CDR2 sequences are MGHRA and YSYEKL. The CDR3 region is CASSQTTGTAGTGELFF. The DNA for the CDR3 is TGCGCCAGCAGCCAAACTACCGGGACAGCCGGCACCGGGGAGCTGTTTTTT.

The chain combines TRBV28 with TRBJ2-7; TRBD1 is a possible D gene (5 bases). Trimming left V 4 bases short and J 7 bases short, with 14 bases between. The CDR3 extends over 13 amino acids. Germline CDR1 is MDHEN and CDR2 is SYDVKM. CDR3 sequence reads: CASSSRVNPEQYV. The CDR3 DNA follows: TGTGCCAGCAGTTCCAGGGTTAATCCTGAGCAGTACGTC.

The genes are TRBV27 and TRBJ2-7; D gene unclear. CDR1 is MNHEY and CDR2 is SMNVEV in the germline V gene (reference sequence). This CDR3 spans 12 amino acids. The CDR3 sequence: CAHWAYTYEQYV. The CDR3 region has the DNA TGTGCACACTGGGCGTACACCTACGAGCAGTACGTC.

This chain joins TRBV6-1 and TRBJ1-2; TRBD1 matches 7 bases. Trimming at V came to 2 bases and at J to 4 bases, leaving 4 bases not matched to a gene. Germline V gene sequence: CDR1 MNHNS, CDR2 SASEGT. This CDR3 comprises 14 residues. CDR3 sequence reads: CASSERPGGYGYTF. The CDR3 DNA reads TGTGCCAGCAGTGAAAGGCCAGGGGGCTATGGCTACACCTTC.

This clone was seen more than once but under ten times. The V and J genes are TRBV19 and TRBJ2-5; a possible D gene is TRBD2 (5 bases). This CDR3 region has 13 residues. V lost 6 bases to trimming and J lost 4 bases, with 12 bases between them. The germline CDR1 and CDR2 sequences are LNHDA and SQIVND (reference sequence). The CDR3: CASSGGLRETQYF. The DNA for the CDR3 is TGTGCCAGTAGCGGCGGACTGCGAGAGACCCAGTACTTC. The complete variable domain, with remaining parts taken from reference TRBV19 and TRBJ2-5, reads DGGITQSPKYLFRKEGQNVTLSCEQNLNHDAMYWYRQDPGQGLRLIYYSQIVNDFQKGDIAEGYSVSREKKESFPLTVTSAQKNPTAFYLCASSGGLRETQYFGPGTRLLVL.